The present T cell receptor beta chain was sequenced within a study of T-cell reconstitution after alpha-beta-depleted transplantation in children. This clonotype has at least ten counts. Germline V gives CDR1 SGHTA, CDR2 FQGTGA. CDR3 length: 16 amino acids. The trim removed 5 bases at V and 4 bases at J, leaving 9 bases unmatched. During its preparation, the TCRbeta library received unique molecular identifiers. TCRdb re-called the PCR reads through MiXCR, storing one row per CDR3 protein. The profile shows roughly 200,000 distinct CDR3 sequences, 11% of them singletons. The sample in question was PBMCs, obtained before TCRalphabeta/CD19-depleted stem cell transplant. This chain joins TRBV7-3 and TRBJ2-1; 9 bases fit TRBD2. The clonotype was recovered from a child younger than two with acute myeloid leukemia, due to receive a stem cell transplant. In DNA, the CDR3 is TGTGCCAGCAGCCTCCGTGCGGGAGGGCGGTACAATGAGCAGTTCTTC. This gives the protein CASSLRAGGRYNEQFF.